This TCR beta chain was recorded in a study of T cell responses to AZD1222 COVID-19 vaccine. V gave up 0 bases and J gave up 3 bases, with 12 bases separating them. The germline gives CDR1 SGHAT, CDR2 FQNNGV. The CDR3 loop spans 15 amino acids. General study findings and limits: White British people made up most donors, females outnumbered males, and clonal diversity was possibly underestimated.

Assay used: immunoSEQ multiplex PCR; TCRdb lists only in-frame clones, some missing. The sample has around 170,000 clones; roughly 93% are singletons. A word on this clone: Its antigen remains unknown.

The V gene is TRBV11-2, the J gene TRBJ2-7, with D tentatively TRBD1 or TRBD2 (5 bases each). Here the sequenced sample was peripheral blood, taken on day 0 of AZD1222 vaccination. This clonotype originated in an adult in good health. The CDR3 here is CASSLDGTEFYEQYF. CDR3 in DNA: TGTGCCAGCAGCTTAGACGGGACCGAATTCTACGAGCAGTACTTC.